What follows are 28 T cell receptor beta chains derived from one specimen sequenced in a study of PD-1 blockade in mismatch repair-deficient tumors. The antigens for these receptors are not known. Specified time point: roughly 11-day in vitro stimulation with candidate neoantigen peptide 6. This table comes from immunoSEQ multiplex PCR, and its TCRdb copy is limited to in-frame clones, with some not included. The sample lists 14,000 or so clones, about 86% occurring once. Sample: cells cultured in vitro, taken from a patient treated with pembrolizumab. These receptors all come from an adult with mismatch repair-deficient cancer.

The chain employs TRBV30 and TRBJ1-6; the D gene is possibly TRBD1 (5 bases). This CDR3 has 12 residues. V shed 3 bases and J shed 6 bases, with 6 bases lying between them. The germline V gene has CDR1 GTSNPN and CDR2 SVGIG (reference sequence). The CDR3 spells CAWRGANSPLHF. CDR3 nucleotide sequence: TGTGCCTGGAGAGGGGCTAATTCACCCCTCCACTTT.

V gene TRBV28 combines with J gene TRBJ1-2; TRBD1 is a possible D gene (5 bases). The CDR3 runs to 12 residues. Germline CDR1 reads MDHEN; CDR2 reads SYDVKM. CDR3 residues: CAGGGANYGYTF. CDR3 nucleotide sequence: TGTGCGGGCGGGGGTGCCAACTATGGCTACACCTTC.

A single count supports this clone. This sequence joins TRBV18 and TRBJ1-2; no definite D call. V dropped 3 bases and J dropped 6 bases, with 11 bases sitting between them. CDR3 length: 13 amino acids. Germline assignment: CDR1 KGHSH and CDR2 LQKENI. As DNA, the CDR3 is TGTGCCAGCTCACCCGACCGGGGTAATGGCTACACCTTC. Translated, it gives CASSPDRGNGYTF.

The V gene is TRBV2, the J gene TRBJ1-2; a possible D gene is TRBD1 (6 bases). The CDR3 loop spans 13 amino acids. Germline V gene lookup returns CDR1 SNHLY and CDR2 FYNNEI. V was trimmed by 7 bases and J by 8 bases, leaving 17 bases between them. CDR3 region: CASTLERQAGYTF. The CDR3 DNA sequence: TGTGCCAGCACCCTAGAACGACAGGCCGGCTACACCTTC.

This clone was observed a single time. This chain links TRBV7-2 with TRBJ1-2, with 8 positions matching TRBD1. The CDR3 sequence is 13 residues long. CDR1 and CDR2 (germline): SGHTA, FQGNSA. Trimming removed 2 bases from V and 8 bases from J; junction bases left unmatched: 4. The CDR3 region has the DNA TGTGCCAGCAGCTTAAGGCAGGGGGCGGGCTACACCTTC. Translating gives CASSLRQGAGYTF.

The chain employs TRBV5-1 and TRBJ2-3; the D is unclear. Germline V gene sequence: CDR1 SGHRS, CDR2 YFSETQ. There are 14 residues in the CDR3. Trimming stripped 0 bases from V and 0 bases from J, with 5 bases between. CDR3 sequence: CASSLAVSTDTQYF. CDR3 DNA sequence: TGCGCCAGCAGCTTGGCAGTGAGCACAGATACGCAGTATTTT. Drawing the rest from reference TRBV5-1 and TRBJ2-3, the complete variable domain is KAGVTQTPRYLIKTRGQQVTLSCSPISGHRSVSWYQQTPGQGLQFLFEYFSETQRNKGNFPGRFSGRQFSNSRSEMNVSTLELGDSALYLCASSLAVSTDTQYFGPGTRLTVL.

V is TRBV6-1 and J is TRBJ2-1, with 13 positions matching TRBD2. V lost 6 bases, J lost 8 bases, and 7 bases stayed unmatched. Germline loops: CDR1 MNHNS, CDR2 SASEGT. CDR3 length: 15 residues. CDR3 coding DNA: TGTGCCAGCAGGGACTGGACTAGCGGGAGCCATGAGCAGTTCTTC. Amino acids: CASRDWTSGSHEQFF.

This clone was observed a few times. The chain joins TRBV28 to TRBJ2-7, with TRBD2 identical over 8 bases. Germline V CDR1 and CDR2: MDHEN, SYDVKM. V lost 4 bases, J lost 1 base, and 9 bases stayed unmatched. There are 16 residues in the CDR3. The CDR3, as DNA: TGTGCCAGCAGTTCCCCTCCGGGGGGGGGTTCCTACGAGCAGTACTTC. This codes for CASSSPPGGGSYEQYF.

The chain carries TRBV28 and TRBJ1-3, with D possibly being TRBD1 (6 bases). V was cut by 2 bases and J by 2 bases, with 10 bases left in between. Germline assignment: CDR1 MDHEN and CDR2 SYDVKM. CDR3 size: 15 residues. The CDR3 DNA sequence: TGTGCCAGCAGTTTAGGGGGCGGAGCTGGAAACACCATATATTTT. Its protein product is CASSLGGGAGNTIYF.

Notes on this clone: One end of the junction fails to match germline, which may point to a read error. V is TRBV11-2 and J is TRBJ2-7, with no clear D. Germline assignment: CDR1 SGHAT and CDR2 FQNNGV. This CDR3 is 15 amino acids long. The CDR3 protein is CASSLYPEFPYEQYF. CDR3 coding DNA: TGTGCCAGCAGCTTATATCCGGAGTTTCCCTATGAGCAGTACTTC.

V and J are TRBV6-1 and TRBJ1-1, with D perhaps TRBD1 (6 bases). This CDR3 has 17 residues. V gave up 1 base and J gave up 0 bases, with 15 bases separating them. Germline-derived CDR1 and CDR2 are MNHNS and SASEGT. CDR3 residues: CASSEEFGGPLNTEAFF. The CDR3 DNA reads as TGTGCCAGCAGTGAAGAGTTCGGGGGCCCTTTGAACACTGAAGCTTTCTTT.

This chain joins TRBV25-1 and TRBJ1-4, with 7 bases lining up with TRBD1. V lost 8 bases, J lost 3 bases, and 6 bases stayed unmatched. Germline V gene data show CDR1 as MGHDK and CDR2 as SYGVNS. CDR3 size: 14 residues. The CDR3 bases are TGTGCCAGCGAAGAGGGGGCCGCTAATGAAAAACTGTTTTTT. Amino acid sequence: CASEEGAANEKLFF. The variable domain in full, with the rest retrieved from reference TRBV25-1 and TRBJ1-4, is EADIYQTPRYLVIGTGKKITLECSQTMGHDKMYWYQQDPGMELHLIHYSYGVNSTEKGDLSSESTVSRIRTEHFPLTLESARPSHTSQYLCASEEGAANEKLFFGSGTQLSVL.

The rearrangement links TRBV20-1 to TRBJ2-7; D gene uncertain. CDR3 length equals 11 residues. Looked up from germline, CDR1 is DFQATT and CDR2 is SNEGSKA (reference sequence). Deletions cut 4 bases from V and 4 bases from J, with 8 bases between. CDR3 DNA: TGCAGTGCTACTACCCAATACGAGCAGTACTTC. Translated: CSATTQYEQYF.

The CDR3 protein is CASSLVETSQETQYF. The CDR3 DNA reads as TGTGCCAGCAGCTTAGTCGAAACGAGCCAAGAGACCCAGTACTTC. V and J are TRBV7-9 and TRBJ2-5, with no clear D. The CDR3 has 15 amino acids. The ends were cut back, 1 base at V and 1 base at J, with 10 bases in the middle. CDR1 is SEHNR, CDR2 FQNEAQ, per germline (reference sequence).

This CDR3 is CASSLDGRHGYTF. CDR3 in DNA: TGTGCCAGCAGCTTAGATGGGCGTCATGGCTACACCTTC. The genes are TRBV11-2 and TRBJ1-2; D is unresolved. CDR3 length: 13 residues. The ends were cut back, 0 bases at V and 6 bases at J, with 8 bases in the middle. Germline V lookup: CDR1 SGHAT, CDR2 FQNNGV.

This clone was found once. V and J are TRBV5-1 and TRBJ2-5, with D perhaps TRBD1 (6 bases). Germline V lookup: CDR1 SGHRS, CDR2 YFSETQ. The CDR3 extends over 14 amino acids. V was pared by 4 bases and J by 3 bases, with 13 bases between. CDR3 amino acids: CASSTRGQEETQYF. The CDR3 DNA is TGCGCCAGCAGCACCCGGGGACAAGAAGAGACCCAGTACTTC.

This clone was counted between two and nine times. This chain connects TRBV30 to TRBJ2-7; the D gene is possibly TRBD1 (6 bases). CDR1 is GTSNPN, CDR2 SVGIG, per germline (reference sequence). Between the trimmed V and J ends, which lost 1 base and 7 bases, there was a span of 14 bases. The length of the CDR3 is 13 residues. DNA of the CDR3: TGTGCCTGGAGTGGAATAGGGGGTGAGGAGCAGTACTTC. This gives the protein CAWSGIGGEEQYF.

This clone is classed as medium-sized. One end of the junction does not line up with germline, which may come from a read error. The chain carries TRBV5-1 and TRBJ1-1, with unresolved D. Germline V lookup: CDR1 SGHRS, CDR2 YFSETQ. The length of the CDR3 is 13 residues. The DNA of the CDR3 is TGCGCCAGCCGCTTCGACGGGAACACTGAAGCTTTCTTT. Protein product: CASRFDGNTEAFF. Complete variable domain (other parts from reference TRBV5-1 and TRBJ1-1): KAGVTQTPRYLIKTRGQQVTLSCSPISGHRSVSWYQQTPGQGLQFLFEYFSETQRNKGNFPGRFSGRQFSNSRSEMNVSTLELGDSALYLCASRFDGNTEAFFGQGTRLTVV.

This chain joins TRBV5-1 and TRBJ1-1; D might be TRBD1 (5 bases). Trimming shortened V by 0 bases and J by 6 bases, and 18 bases separated the two germline ends. Germline values: CDR1 SGHRS, CDR2 YFSETQ. This CDR3 spans 16 amino acids. This chain's CDR3 is CASSLAPGTVKAEAFF. For the CDR3, the DNA is TGCGCCAGCAGCTTGGCCCCCGGGACGGTGAAAGCTGAAGCTTTCTTT.

The chain joins TRBV9 to TRBJ2-1; 8 bases fit TRBD2. Germline V gives CDR1 SGDLS, CDR2 YYNGEE. The CDR3 runs 16 residues. V lost 0 bases and J lost 4; bases outside the gene matches: 6. Written as DNA, the CDR3 is TGTGCCAGCAGCGTAGGAGGAGCGGGAGCTTACAATGAGCAGTTCTTC. Translating gives CASSVGGAGAYNEQFF. Drawing the rest from reference TRBV9 and TRBJ2-1, the complete variable domain is DSGVTQTPKHLITATGQRVTLRCSPRSGDLSVYWYQQSLDQGLQFLIQYYNGEERAKGNILERFSAQQFPDLHSELNLSSLELGDSALYFCASSVGGAGAYNEQFFGPGTRLTVL.

This sequence joins TRBV28 and TRBJ2-1; TRBD2 is a possible D gene (5 bases). The germline CDR1 and CDR2 sequences are MDHEN and SYDVKM. The CDR3 is 16 residues long. The V and J ends lost 7 bases and 0 bases respectively, with 16 bases between them. This chain's CDR3 is CASTSYSASSYNEQFF. The DNA of the CDR3 is TGTGCCAGCACGTCTTATAGCGCGAGCTCCTACAATGAGCAGTTCTTC.

In DNA, the CDR3 is TGCAGCGACCAATACAATGAGCAGTTCTTC. Its protein product is CSDQYNEQFF. V gene TRBV29-1 combines with J gene TRBJ2-1, with D uncertain. The CDR3 sequence is 10 residues long. Germline assignment: CDR1 SQVTM and CDR2 ANQGSEA. Deletions cut 7 bases from V and 4 bases from J, with 5 bases between.

This chain links TRBV29-1 with TRBJ1-5; D is ambiguous. The CDR3 totals 11 residues. Germline CDR1 and CDR2: SQVTM and ANQGSEA. V lost 4 bases to trimming and J lost 6 bases, with 7 bases between them. The CDR3 DNA reads TGCAGCGTTGGAGGAAGTCAGCCCCAGCATTTT. The encoded protein is CSVGGSQPQHF.

The gene calls are TRBV4-1 and TRBJ2-7; 10 nucleotides align to TRBD1. This CDR3 contains 18 residues. Germline CDR1 is MGHRA and CDR2 is YSYEKL. The junction had 16 bases not matched to a gene; V was cut back by 4 bases and J by 4 bases. The CDR3 spells CASSRLQGPGQGRYEQYF. DNA of the CDR3: TGCGCCAGCAGCCGACTCCAAGGCCCGGGACAGGGGAGGTACGAGCAGTACTTC.

The rearrangement joins TRBV30 to TRBJ2-3; D perhaps matches TRBD1 (5 bases). The CDR3 is 13 amino acids. Per germline, CDR1 GTSNPN and CDR2 SVGIG (reference sequence). Trimming shortened V by 6 bases and J by 6 bases, and 16 bases separated the two germline ends. The CDR3 protein is CACIRTPFDTQYF. The CDR3 nucleotides read TGTGCCTGTATTAGGACACCTTTCGATACGCAGTATTTT.

The gene calls are TRBV30 and TRBJ2-4; D tentatively fits TRBD1 or TRBD2 (5 bases each). Germline CDR1 reads GTSNPN; CDR2 reads SVGIG (reference sequence). Deletions cut 5 bases from V and 0 bases from J, with 17 bases between. This CDR3 has 16 amino acids. Here the CDR3 reads CAWAGTSKGAKNIQYF. The CDR3 DNA sequence: TGTGCCTGGGCCGGGACCTCCAAGGGAGCCAAAAACATTCAGTACTTC.

This chain links TRBV7-9 with TRBJ2-7; TRBD1 is a possible D gene (6 bases). CDR1 is SEHNR, CDR2 FQNEAQ, per germline (reference sequence). The CDR3 has 15 amino acids. V was pared by 5 bases and J by 0 bases, with 14 bases between. For the CDR3, the DNA is TGTGCCAGCAGCCCTACAGGGACCAGCTCCTACGAGCAGTACTTC. It yields the protein CASSPTGTSSYEQYF.

The rearrangement links TRBV30 to TRBJ1-6; D call uncertain. The CDR3 has 13 amino acids. CDR1 is GTSNPN, CDR2 SVGIG, per germline (reference sequence). With 4 bases removed from V and 5 bases from J, the gap between germline ends came to 9 bases. CDR3 sequence: CAWNSYDNSPLHF. CDR3 DNA sequence: TGTGCCTGGAATTCATACGATAATTCACCCCTCCACTTT.